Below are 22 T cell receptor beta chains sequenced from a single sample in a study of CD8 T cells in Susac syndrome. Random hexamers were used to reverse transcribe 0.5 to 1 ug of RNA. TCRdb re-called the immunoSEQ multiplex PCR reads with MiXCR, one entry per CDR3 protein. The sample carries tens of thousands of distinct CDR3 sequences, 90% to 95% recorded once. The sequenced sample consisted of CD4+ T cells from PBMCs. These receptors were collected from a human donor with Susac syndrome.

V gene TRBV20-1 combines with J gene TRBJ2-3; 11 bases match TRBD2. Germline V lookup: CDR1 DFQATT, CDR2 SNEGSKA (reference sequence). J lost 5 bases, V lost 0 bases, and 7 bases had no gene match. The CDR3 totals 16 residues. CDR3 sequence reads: CSARDSLAGGVDTQYF. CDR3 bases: TGCAGTGCTAGAGATAGCCTAGCGGGAGGTGTAGATACGCAGTATTTT.

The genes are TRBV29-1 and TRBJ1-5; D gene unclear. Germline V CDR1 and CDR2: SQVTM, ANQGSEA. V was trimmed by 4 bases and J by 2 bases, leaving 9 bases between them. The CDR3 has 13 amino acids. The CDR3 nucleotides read TGCAGCGTTGGGGCAGGAGGCAATCAGCCCCAGCATTTT. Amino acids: CSVGAGGNQPQHF. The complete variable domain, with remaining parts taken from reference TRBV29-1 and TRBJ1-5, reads SAVISQKPSRDICQRGTSLTIQCQVDSQVTMMFWYRQQPGQSLTLIATANQGSEATYESGFVIDKFPISRPNLTFSTLTVSNMSPEDSSIYLCSVGAGGNQPQHFGDGTRLSIL.

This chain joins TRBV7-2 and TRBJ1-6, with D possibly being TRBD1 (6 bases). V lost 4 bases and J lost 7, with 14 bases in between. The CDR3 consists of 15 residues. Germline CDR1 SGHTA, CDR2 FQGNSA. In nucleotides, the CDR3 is TGTGCCAGCAGCTCTGTTGGGACAAGGAATTCACCCCTCCACTTT. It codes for CASSSVGTRNSPLHF.

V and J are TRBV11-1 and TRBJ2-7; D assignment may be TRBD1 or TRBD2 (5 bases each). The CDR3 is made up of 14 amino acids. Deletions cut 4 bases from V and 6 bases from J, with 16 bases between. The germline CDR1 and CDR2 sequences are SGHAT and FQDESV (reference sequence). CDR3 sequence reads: CASSYRDGRSEQYF. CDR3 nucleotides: TGTGCCAGCAGCTACCGGGACGGTCGTAGCGAGCAGTACTTC. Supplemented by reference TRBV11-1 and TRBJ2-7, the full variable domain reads EAEVAQSPRYKITEKSQAVAFWCDPISGHATLYWYRQILGQGPELLVQFQDESVVDDSQLPKDRFSAERLKGVDSTLKIQPAELGDSAMYLCASSYRDGRSEQYFGPGTRLTVT.

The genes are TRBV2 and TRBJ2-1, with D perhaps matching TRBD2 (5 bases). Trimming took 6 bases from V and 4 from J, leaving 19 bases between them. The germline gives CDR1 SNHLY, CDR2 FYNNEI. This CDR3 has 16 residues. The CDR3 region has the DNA TGTGCCAGCAGACGGGAAGGCGCGGGTACATACAATGAGCAGTTCTTC. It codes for CASRREGAGTYNEQFF.

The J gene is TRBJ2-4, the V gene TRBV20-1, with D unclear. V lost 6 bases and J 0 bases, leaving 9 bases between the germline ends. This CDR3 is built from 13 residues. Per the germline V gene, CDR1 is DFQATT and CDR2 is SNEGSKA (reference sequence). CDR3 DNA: TGCAGTGCAGAGATACTAGCCAAAAACATTCAGTACTTC. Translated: CSAEILAKNIQYF.

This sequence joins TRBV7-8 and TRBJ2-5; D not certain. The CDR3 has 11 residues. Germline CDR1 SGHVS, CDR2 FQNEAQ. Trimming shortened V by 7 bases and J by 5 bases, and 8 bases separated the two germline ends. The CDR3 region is CASTPRETQYF. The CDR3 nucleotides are TGTGCCAGCACCCCACGGGAGACCCAGTACTTC.

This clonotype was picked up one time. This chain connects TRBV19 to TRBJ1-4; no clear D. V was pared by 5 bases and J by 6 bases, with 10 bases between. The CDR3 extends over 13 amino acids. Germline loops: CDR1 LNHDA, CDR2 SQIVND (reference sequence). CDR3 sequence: CASSLRGDEKLFF. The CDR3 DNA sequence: TGTGCCAGTAGTCTCCGCGGGGATGAAAAACTGTTTTTT.

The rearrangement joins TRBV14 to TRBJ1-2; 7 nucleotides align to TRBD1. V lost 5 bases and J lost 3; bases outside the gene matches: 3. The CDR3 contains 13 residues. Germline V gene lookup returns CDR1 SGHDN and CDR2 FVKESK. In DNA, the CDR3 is TGTGCCAGCAGCATGGACAGGTACTATGGCTACACCTTC. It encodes CASSMDRYYGYTF.

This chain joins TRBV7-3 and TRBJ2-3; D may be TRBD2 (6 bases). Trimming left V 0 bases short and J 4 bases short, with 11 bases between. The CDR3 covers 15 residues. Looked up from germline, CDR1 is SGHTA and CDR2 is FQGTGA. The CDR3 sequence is CASSLTGRNADTQYF. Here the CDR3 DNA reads TGTGCCAGCAGCTTAACGGGGAGGAACGCAGATACGCAGTATTTT.

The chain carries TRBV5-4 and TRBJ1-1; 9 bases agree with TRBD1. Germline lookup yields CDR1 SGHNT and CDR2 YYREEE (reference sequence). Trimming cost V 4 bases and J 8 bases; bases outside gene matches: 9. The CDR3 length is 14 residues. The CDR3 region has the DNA TGTGCCAGCAGCCGGGGACAGGGAAAAGGGGAAGCTTTCTTT. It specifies CASSRGQGKGEAFF.

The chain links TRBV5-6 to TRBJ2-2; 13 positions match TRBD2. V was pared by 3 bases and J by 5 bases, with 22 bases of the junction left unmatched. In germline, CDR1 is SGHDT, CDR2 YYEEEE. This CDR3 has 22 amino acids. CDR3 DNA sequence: TGTGCCAGCAGCTCTGTAAATGGTCAAAAGAGGACTAGCGGGAGTGCTACCGGGGAGCTGTTTTTT. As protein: CASSSVNGQKRTSGSATGELFF.

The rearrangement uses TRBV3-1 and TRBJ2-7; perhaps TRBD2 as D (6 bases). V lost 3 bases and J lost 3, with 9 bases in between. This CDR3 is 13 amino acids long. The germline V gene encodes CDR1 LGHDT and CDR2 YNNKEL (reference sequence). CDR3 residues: CASSQGAGYEQYF. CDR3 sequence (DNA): TGTGCCAGCAGCCAGGGAGCGGGCTACGAGCAGTACTTC.

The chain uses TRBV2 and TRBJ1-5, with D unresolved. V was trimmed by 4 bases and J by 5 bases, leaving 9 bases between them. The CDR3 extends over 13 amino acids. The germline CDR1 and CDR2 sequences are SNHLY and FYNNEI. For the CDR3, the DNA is TGTGCCAGCAGTGTCCGTTCGGATCAGCCCCAGCATTTT. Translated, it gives CASSVRSDQPQHF.

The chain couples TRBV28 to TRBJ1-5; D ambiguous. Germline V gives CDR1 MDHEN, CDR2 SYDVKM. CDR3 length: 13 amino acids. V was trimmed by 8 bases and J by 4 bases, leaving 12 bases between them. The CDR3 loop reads CASVPRPNQPQHF. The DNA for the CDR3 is TGTGCCAGCGTCCCCAGACCTAATCAGCCCCAGCATTTT.

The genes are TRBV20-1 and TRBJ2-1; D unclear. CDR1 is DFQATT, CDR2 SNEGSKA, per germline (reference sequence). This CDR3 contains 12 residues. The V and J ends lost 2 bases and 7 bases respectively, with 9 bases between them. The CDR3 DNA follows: TGCAGTGCTAGAAGACTGGAAAATGAGCAGTTCTTC. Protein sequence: CSARRLENEQFF.

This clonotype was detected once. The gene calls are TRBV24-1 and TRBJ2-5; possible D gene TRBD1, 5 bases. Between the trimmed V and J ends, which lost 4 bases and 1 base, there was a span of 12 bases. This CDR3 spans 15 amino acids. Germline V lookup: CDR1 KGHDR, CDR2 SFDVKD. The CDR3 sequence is CATSDSTGIQETQYF. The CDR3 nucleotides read TGTGCCACCAGTGACTCAACAGGAATCCAAGAGACCCAGTACTTC.

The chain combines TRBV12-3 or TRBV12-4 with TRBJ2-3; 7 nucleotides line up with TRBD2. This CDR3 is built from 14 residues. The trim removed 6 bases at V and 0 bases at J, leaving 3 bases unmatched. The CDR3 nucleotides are TGTGCCAGCAGCTTTAGCGGGAGCACAGATACGCAGTATTTT. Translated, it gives CASSFSGSTDTQYF.

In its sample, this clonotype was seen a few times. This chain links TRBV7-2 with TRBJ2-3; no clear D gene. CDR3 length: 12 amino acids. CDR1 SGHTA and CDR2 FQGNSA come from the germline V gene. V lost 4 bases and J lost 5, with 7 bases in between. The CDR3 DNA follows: TGTGCCAGCAGCTCGGGCTTAGATACGCAGTATTTT. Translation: CASSSGLDTQYF.

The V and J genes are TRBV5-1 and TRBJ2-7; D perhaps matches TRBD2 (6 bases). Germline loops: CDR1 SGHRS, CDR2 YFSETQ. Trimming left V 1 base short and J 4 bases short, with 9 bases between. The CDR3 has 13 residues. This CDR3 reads CASSLSGYYEQYF. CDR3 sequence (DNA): TGCGCCAGCAGCTTGAGCGGGTATTACGAGCAGTACTTC.

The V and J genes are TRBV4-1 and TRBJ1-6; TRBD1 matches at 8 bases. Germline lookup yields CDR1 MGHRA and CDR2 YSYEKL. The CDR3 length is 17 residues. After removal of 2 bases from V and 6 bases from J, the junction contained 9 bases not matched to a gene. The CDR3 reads CASSQPDRGAPNSPLHF. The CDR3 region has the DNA TGCGCCAGCAGCCAACCTGACAGGGGCGCTCCTAATTCACCCCTCCACTTT.

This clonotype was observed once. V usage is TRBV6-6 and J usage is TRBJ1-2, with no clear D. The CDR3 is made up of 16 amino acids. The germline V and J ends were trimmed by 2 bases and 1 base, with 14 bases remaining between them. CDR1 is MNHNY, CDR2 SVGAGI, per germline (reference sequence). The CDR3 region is CASSYSQKQNNYGYTF. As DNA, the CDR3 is TGTGCCAGCAGTTACAGTCAGAAACAGAATAACTATGGCTACACCTTC.